These 14 T cell receptor beta chains were sequenced from one sample in a study of PD-1 blockade in classical Hodgkin lymphoma (TCRdb year 2020). The method behind the library was the immunoSEQ multiplex PCR assay. In TCRdb, the immuneACCESS table is reduced to in-frame sequences with V and J assigned. These tables do not hold every clone; where another copy was compared, an unresolved V gene accounts for under half, and the others remain unexplained. This sample holds tens of thousands of clones; 82% were observed only once. Roughly 20% of the sample lies in the top ten. The meaning of the sample's time point label: cycle 4 day 1 (C4D1), after less than 7 weeks of nivolumab. Every trial patient had relapsed after autologous stem cell transplantation, and cohorts A, B and C differed in prior brentuximab vedotin exposure. Sequencing used peripheral blood mononuclear cells (PBMCs), obtained before the fourth cycle of nivolumab. These receptors were obtained from a human donor with classical Hodgkin lymphoma.

V is TRBV23-1 and J is TRBJ2-6; D not resolved. TRBV23-1 is assigned to the ORF class and has an uncertain function. The CDR3 is made up of 18 amino acids. V lost 5 bases, J lost 5 bases, and 22 bases lay in between. The CDR3 DNA reads as TGCGCCAGCAGTAGTCGACGTACGCAACAAATTCGGGCCAACGTCCTGACTTTC. This encodes CASSSRRTQQIRANVLTF.

This clone has more than one count but fewer than ten. The chain couples TRBV27 to TRBJ2-1; 11 bases map to TRBD2. The V segment lost 2 bases and the J segment 7 bases; nucleotides outside the gene matches: 4. The germline V gene has CDR1 MNHEY and CDR2 SMNVEV (reference sequence). The CDR3 covers 15 residues. The CDR3 loop is CASSLASGGNNEQFF. For the CDR3, the DNA is TGTGCCAGCAGTTTAGCTAGCGGGGGGAATAATGAGCAGTTCTTC.

The gene calls are TRBV19 and TRBJ1-1; 7 bases are a match to TRBD1. This CDR3 has 12 residues. Germline assignment: CDR1 LNHDA and CDR2 SQIVND (reference sequence). The CDR3 region is CETRGGNTEAFF. The CDR3 DNA follows: TGTGAGACCAGGGGGGGGAACACTGAAGCTTTCTTT.

The chain has TRBV9 and TRBJ2-5; D ambiguous. CDR3 size: 14 residues. V lost 0 bases, J lost 4 bases, and 10 bases lay in between. Germline V CDR1 and CDR2: SGDLS, YYNGEE. CDR3 in DNA: TGTGCCAGCAGCGTAGGAGTGGGTTCAGAGACCCAGTACTTC. Its protein product is CASSVGVGSETQYF.

V and J are TRBV29-1 and TRBJ1-2; D remains ambiguous. The CDR3 consists of 9 residues. Trimming removed 4 bases at V and 8 bases at J, with 5 bases between. Per the germline V gene, CDR1 is SQVTM and CDR2 is ANQGSEA. The CDR3 spells CSVASGYTF. In DNA form, the CDR3 reads TGCAGCGTTGCGTCCGGCTACACCTTC.

The rearrangement uses TRBV2 and TRBJ2-7, with a weak D call TRBD2 (6 bases). The germline V and J ends were trimmed by 5 bases and 1 base, with 15 bases remaining between them. This CDR3 comprises 15 residues. Germline-derived CDR1 and CDR2 are SNHLY and FYNNEI. Here the CDR3 reads CASSPGGAGSYEQYF. CDR3 sequence (DNA): TGTGCCAGCAGTCCCGGAGGGGCGGGGTCCTACGAGCAGTACTTC. Variable domain in full (rest from reference TRBV2 and TRBJ2-7): EPEVTQTPSHQVTQMGQEVILRCVPISNHLYFYWYRQILGQKVEFLVSFYNNEISEKSEIFDDQFSVERPDGSNFTLKIRSTKLEDSAMYFCASSPGGAGSYEQYFGPGTRLTVT.

The table lists this clone with a few counts. The V and J genes are TRBV15 and TRBJ1-3, with TRBD1 matching 7 bases. J gave up 0 bases and V 5 bases, and 4 bases lay outside the gene matches. Germline values: CDR1 LNHNV, CDR2 YYDKDF (reference sequence). CDR3 length: 15 residues. The CDR3 sequence is CATSHRGSSGNTIYF. Here the CDR3 DNA reads TGTGCCACCAGCCACAGGGGTTCCTCTGGAAACACCATATATTTT.

This chain links TRBV2 with TRBJ1-1; D is ambiguous. The CDR3 loop spans 15 amino acids. Trimming removed 8 bases from V and 4 bases from J, with 20 bases in between. Germline values: CDR1 SNHLY, CDR2 FYNNEI. CDR3 loop: CASVFGSLSGTEAFF. The CDR3 bases are TGTGCCAGCGTTTTTGGCAGCCTTTCAGGCACTGAAGCTTTCTTT.

The rearrangement joins TRBV7-9 to TRBJ2-2; D unresolved. The CDR3 contains 14 residues. Between the trimmed V and J ends, which lost 4 bases and 4 bases, there was a span of 10 bases. Germline V gene lookup returns CDR1 SEHNR and CDR2 FQNEAQ (reference sequence). The CDR3: CASSYQPLTGELFF. The CDR3 DNA is TGTGCCAGCAGCTATCAACCACTCACCGGGGAGCTGTTTTTT.

The V and J genes are TRBV7-2 and TRBJ1-4; D is undetermined. This CDR3 has 17 amino acids. Germline assignment: CDR1 SGHTA and CDR2 FQGNSA. The ends were cut back, 1 base at V and 4 bases at J, with 16 bases in the middle. This chain's CDR3 is CASSLDGPFSNNEKLFF. CDR3 bases: TGTGCCAGCAGCTTAGACGGACCCTTTTCCAATAATGAAAAACTGTTTTTT.

This clone occurred a few times. The V gene is TRBV4-1, the J gene TRBJ2-5; D may match TRBD1 or TRBD2 (5 bases each). The CDR3 extends over 16 amino acids. The V and J ends lost 6 bases and 2 bases respectively, with 19 bases between them. Germline assignment: CDR1 MGHRA and CDR2 YSYEKL. CDR3 residues: CASRPNGAAVQETQYF. The CDR3 DNA reads TGCGCCAGCAGGCCTAACGGGGCAGCGGTACAAGAGACCCAGTACTTC.

The rearrangement joins TRBV6-5 to TRBJ1-2; the D gene is possibly TRBD1 (5 bases). Germline CDR1 and CDR2: MNHEY and SVGAGI. The CDR3 is 13 residues long. The germline V and J ends were trimmed by 5 bases and 4 bases, with 11 bases remaining between them. The CDR3 reads CASSVGVSYGYTF. The CDR3 DNA follows: TGTGCCAGCAGTGTGGGGGTGAGCTATGGCTACACCTTC.

The V gene is TRBV5-1, the J gene TRBJ2-2; the D is unclear. The CDR3 spans 14 residues. Per germline, CDR1 SGHRS and CDR2 YFSETQ. V was trimmed by 4 bases and J by 6 bases, leaving 13 bases between them. The CDR3 sequence: CASSTSTLPGELFF. CDR3 nucleotides: TGCGCCAGCAGCACCTCGACACTGCCCGGGGAGCTGTTTTTT. The complete variable domain, with remaining parts taken from reference TRBV5-1 and TRBJ2-2, reads KAGVTQTPRYLIKTRGQQVTLSCSPISGHRSVSWYQQTPGQGLQFLFEYFSETQRNKGNFPGRFSGRQFSNSRSEMNVSTLELGDSALYLCASSTSTLPGELFFGEGSRLTVL.

J is TRBJ1-2 and V is TRBV10-3; D gene unclear. The CDR3 is 12 residues long. The ends were cut back, 4 bases at V and 5 bases at J, with 8 bases in the middle. Germline V gene data show CDR1 as ENHRY and CDR2 as SYGVKD. DNA of the CDR3: TGTGCCATCAGTGGACGCTCATATGGCTACACCTTC. The encoded protein is CAISGRSYGYTF.